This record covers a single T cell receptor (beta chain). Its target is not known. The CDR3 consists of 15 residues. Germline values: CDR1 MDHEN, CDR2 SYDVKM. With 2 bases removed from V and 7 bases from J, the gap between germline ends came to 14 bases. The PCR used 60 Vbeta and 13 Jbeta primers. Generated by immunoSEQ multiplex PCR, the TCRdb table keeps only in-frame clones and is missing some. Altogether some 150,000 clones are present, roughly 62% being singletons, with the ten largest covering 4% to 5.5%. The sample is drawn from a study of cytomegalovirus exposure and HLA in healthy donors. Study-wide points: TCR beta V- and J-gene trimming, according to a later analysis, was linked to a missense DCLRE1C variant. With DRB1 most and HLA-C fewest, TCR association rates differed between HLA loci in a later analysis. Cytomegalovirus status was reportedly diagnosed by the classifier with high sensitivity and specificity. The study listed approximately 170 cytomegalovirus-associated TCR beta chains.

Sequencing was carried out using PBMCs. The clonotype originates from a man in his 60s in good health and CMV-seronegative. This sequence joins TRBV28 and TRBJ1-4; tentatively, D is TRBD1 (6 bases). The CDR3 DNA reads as TGTGCCAGCAGTTTAATTGGGACCAGGGGTGAAAAACTGTTTTTT. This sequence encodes CASSLIGTRGEKLFF. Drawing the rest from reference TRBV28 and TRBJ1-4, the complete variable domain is DVKVTQSSRYLVKRTGEKVFLECVQDMDHENMFWYRQDPGLGLRLIYFSYDVKMKEKGDIPEGYSVSREKKERFSLILESASTNQTSMYLCASSLIGTRGEKLFFGSGTQLSVL.